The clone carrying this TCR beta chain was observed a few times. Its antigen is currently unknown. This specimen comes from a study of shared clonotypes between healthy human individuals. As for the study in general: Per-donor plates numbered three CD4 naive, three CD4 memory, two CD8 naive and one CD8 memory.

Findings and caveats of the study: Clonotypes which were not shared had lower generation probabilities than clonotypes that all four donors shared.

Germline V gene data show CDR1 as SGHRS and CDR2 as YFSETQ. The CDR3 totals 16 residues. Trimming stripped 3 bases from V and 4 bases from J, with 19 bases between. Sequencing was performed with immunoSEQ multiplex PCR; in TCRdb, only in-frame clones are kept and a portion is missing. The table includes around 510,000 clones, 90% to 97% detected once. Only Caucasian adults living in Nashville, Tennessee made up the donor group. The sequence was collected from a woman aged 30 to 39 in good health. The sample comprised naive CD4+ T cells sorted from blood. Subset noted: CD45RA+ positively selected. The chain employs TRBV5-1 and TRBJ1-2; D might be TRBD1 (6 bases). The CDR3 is CASSSWAAGAGYGYTF. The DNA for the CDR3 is TGCGCCAGCAGCTCTTGGGCGGCGGGGGCCGGCTATGGCTACACCTTC.